Below are 25 T cell receptor beta chains sequenced from a single sample in a study of blood T cell repertoires in COVID-19. Profiling relied on immunoSEQ multiplex PCR, and the TCRdb table lists in-frame clones only, not all of them. Among some 190,000 clones listed, around 89% were seen once. Sequencing was carried out using peripheral blood. These receptors came from a human donor in a cohort sampled during active COVID-19.

This clone showed up just once. The J gene is TRBJ1-1, the V gene TRBV27; 7 bases align to TRBD1. The germline CDR1 and CDR2 sequences are MNHEY and SMNVEV (reference sequence). The CDR3 covers 14 residues. Trimming cost V 3 bases and J 4 bases; bases outside gene matches: 5. CDR3 protein: CASSLDRKGTEAFF. CDR3 bases: TGTGCCAGCAGTTTGGACAGGAAGGGCACTGAAGCTTTCTTT.

This chain links TRBV19 with TRBJ2-2, with 11 bases that match TRBD2. The trim removed 6 bases at V and 0 bases at J, leaving 6 bases unmatched. The germline V gene encodes CDR1 LNHDA and CDR2 SQIVND (reference sequence). The CDR3 spans 17 residues. CDR3 nucleotides: TGTGCCAGTAGGATATCGGGACTAGCGGCGAACACCGGGGAGCTGTTTTTT. This codes for CASRISGLAANTGELFF.

The gene calls are TRBV19 and TRBJ2-3, with D possibly TRBD1 on 5 matching bases. The CDR3 totals 18 residues. V dropped 3 bases and J dropped 1 base, with 20 bases sitting between them. CDR1 and CDR2 (germline): LNHDA, SQIVND (reference sequence). CDR3 loop: CASSIFRTPRMGTDTQYF. The CDR3, as DNA: TGTGCCAGTAGTATCTTCCGGACACCGAGGATGGGCACAGATACGCAGTATTTT.

The chain carries TRBV7-2 and TRBJ1-1; D unclear. Per germline, CDR1 SGHTA and CDR2 FQGNSA. The CDR3 is 15 residues long. V was trimmed by 0 bases and J by 5 bases, leaving 13 bases between them. CDR3 amino acids: CASSLARRVGTEAFF. The CDR3 nucleotides read TGTGCCAGCAGCTTAGCGCGGAGGGTTGGGACTGAAGCTTTCTTT.

The chain combines TRBV7-6 with TRBJ2-5, with a tentative D call TRBD1 (6 bases). This CDR3 has 15 amino acids. In germline, CDR1 is SGHVS, CDR2 FNYEAQ. V was clipped by 1 base and J by 4 bases, with 13 bases between them. The CDR3 coding sequence is TGTGCCAGCAGCTTAGGCCAGGGGTGGGCAGAGACCCAGTACTTC. It codes for CASSLGQGWAETQYF.

V usage is TRBV3-1 (or the pseudogene TRBV3-2) and J usage is TRBJ1-2; no reliable D call. V was clipped by 0 bases and J by 1 base, with 6 bases between them. From germline, CDR1 is LGHDT and CDR2 YNNKEL (reference sequence). CDR3 length equals 14 residues. CDR3 bases: TGTGCCAGCAGCCAAGAACGGGATAACTATGGCTACACCTTC. Protein: CASSQERDNYGYTF.

This clone was observed a single time. V gene TRBV6-1 combines with J gene TRBJ2-5; TRBD1 might be the D (6 bases). The CDR3 is 16 residues long. Between the trimmed V and J ends, which lost 2 bases and 4 bases, there was a span of 17 bases. Germline CDR1 reads MNHNS; CDR2 reads SASEGT. The CDR3 DNA reads TGTGCCAGCAGTGAATCTCCCAGGGGAGTCCCAGAGACCCAGTACTTC. This translates into CASSESPRGVPETQYF.

J is TRBJ2-7 and V is TRBV10-3; TRBD2 agrees at 12 bases. This CDR3 comprises 15 residues. CDR1 ENHRY and CDR2 SYGVKD come from the germline V gene. Trimming removed 2 bases from V and 2 bases from J; junction bases left unmatched: 1. As DNA, the CDR3 is TGTGCCATCAGTGAGGGACTAGCGGGAACCTACGAGCAGTACTTC. Its translation is CAISEGLAGTYEQYF.

CDR3 in DNA: TGTGCCAGCAGCGTATCAAGAGCGGGGGCGGGAGATACGCAGTATTTT. This codes for CASSVSRAGAGDTQYF. The genes are TRBV9 and TRBJ2-3; 8 bases are shared with TRBD2. Looked up from germline, CDR1 is SGDLS and CDR2 is YYNGEE. The J segment lost 5 bases and the V segment lost 1 base, leaving 9 bases of the junction unmatched. The CDR3 length is 16 residues.

V is TRBV2 and J is TRBJ1-1, with 8 nucleotides matching TRBD1. Germline CDR1 SNHLY, CDR2 FYNNEI. V lost 6 bases and J lost 0; bases outside the gene matches: 9. The CDR3 is made up of 16 amino acids. The CDR3 here is CASRDRALSMNTEAFF. The CDR3 bases are TGTGCCAGCAGGGACAGGGCGCTTTCGATGAACACTGAAGCTTTCTTT.

The chain uses TRBV3-1 (or the pseudogene TRBV3-2) and TRBJ2-1; TRBD2 aligns across 8 bases. This CDR3 spans 17 amino acids. Unmatched junction bases numbered 14, after V lost 6 bases and J lost 4 bases. Germline V lookup: CDR1 LGHDT, CDR2 YNNKEL (reference sequence). CDR3 DNA sequence: TGTGCCAGCAGACCAAGCGGGAGTAGGAGCGTATACAATGAGCAGTTCTTC. It codes for CASRPSGSRSVYNEQFF.

V gene TRBV9 combines with J gene TRBJ2-3; 9 nucleotides align to TRBD2. V gave up 4 bases and J gave up 0 bases; unmatched junction bases: 12. The CDR3 is 18 amino acids. Germline CDR1 is SGDLS and CDR2 is YYNGEE. Here the CDR3 reads CASSPRGGLAGSTDTQYF. CDR3 sequence (DNA): TGTGCCAGCAGCCCGAGGGGGGGGCTAGCGGGGAGCACAGATACGCAGTATTTT.

The V and J genes are TRBV7-2 and TRBJ2-5, with TRBD1 identical over 10 bases. Per germline, CDR1 SGHTA and CDR2 FQGNSA. The CDR3 is made up of 16 amino acids. The V and J ends lost 6 bases and 5 bases, in that order; junction bases with no gene match: 12. The CDR3: CASSPLLGQGWETQYF. The CDR3 DNA is TGTGCCAGCAGTCCCCTTCTGGGACAGGGGTGGGAGACCCAGTACTTC.

The chain carries TRBV7-8 and TRBJ2-3; D is unresolved. The CDR3 is 13 residues long. Per the germline V gene, CDR1 is SGHVS and CDR2 is FQNEAQ. V lost 5 bases and J lost 6, with 12 bases in between. The CDR3 DNA reads as TGTGCCAGCAGCACTCGCCCCGGGGATACGCAGTATTTT. This codes for CASSTRPGDTQYF. Full variable domain (rest looked up from reference TRBV7-8 and TRBJ2-3): GAGVSQSPRYKVAKRGQDVALRCDPISGHVSLFWYQQALGQGPEFLTYFQNEAQLDKSGLPSDRFFAERPEGSVSTLKIQRTQQEDSAVYLCASSTRPGDTQYFGPGTRLTVL.

This sequence joins TRBV10-3 and TRBJ2-2; possible D gene TRBD2, 6 bases. Germline values: CDR1 ENHRY, CDR2 SYGVKD. The CDR3 totals 17 residues. V was cut by 0 bases and J by 5 bases, with 16 bases left in between. Here the CDR3 reads CAISESTSTRGTGELFF. In nucleotides, the CDR3 is TGTGCCATCAGTGAGTCCACTAGCACCCGAGGGACCGGGGAGCTGTTTTTT.

V gene TRBV4-3 combines with J gene TRBJ2-3, with 8 bases that match TRBD2. Germline CDR1 is LGHNA and CDR2 is YSLEER. The CDR3 length is 15 residues. The junction had 6 bases not matched to a gene; V was cut back by 0 bases and J by 7 bases. Here the CDR3 DNA reads TGCGCCAGCAGCCAAGAAGCCGGGAGGGCCAATACGCAGTATTTT. It translates to CASSQEAGRANTQYF.

This clone was seen a single time. The chain joins TRBV7-8 to TRBJ2-3; TRBD2 aligns across 7 bases. V shed 1 base, J shed 10 bases, and the junction held 11 bases outside the gene matches. The germline CDR1 and CDR2 sequences are SGHVS and FQNEAQ. The CDR3 has 15 residues. The CDR3 DNA reads TGTGCCAGCAGCTTAGACCTAGCGGCCCTTGAGGCGCAGTATTTT. Amino acids: CASSLDLAALEAQYF.

V gene TRBV5-4 combines with J gene TRBJ2-2, with 11 bases lining up with TRBD2. The V gene's germline CDR1 is SGHNT and CDR2 YYREEE (reference sequence). This CDR3 is 16 amino acids long. Unmatched junction bases numbered 8, after V lost 3 bases and J lost 7 bases. The CDR3 coding sequence is TGTGCCAGCAGCTCAAATAGCGGGGGGGCCGACGGGGAGCTGTTTTTT. Protein product: CASSSNSGGADGELFF.

The rearrangement uses TRBV5-5 and TRBJ1-1; D is unresolved. Trimming left V 5 bases short and J 3 bases short, with 5 bases between. This CDR3 is 11 amino acids long. CDR1 is SGHKS and CDR2 is YYEKEE in the germline V gene (reference sequence). As DNA, the CDR3 is TGTGCCAGCAGGCGGGACACTGAAGCTTTCTTT. Protein product: CASRRDTEAFF.

V is TRBV7-2 and J is TRBJ2-1; tentative D call: TRBD2 (6 bases). This CDR3 has 14 residues. CDR1 and CDR2 from the germline V gene are SGHTA and FQGNSA. Trimming removed 4 bases at V and 8 bases at J, with 15 bases between. This CDR3 is CASSSRLVAYEQFF. As DNA, the CDR3 is TGTGCCAGCAGCTCGAGACTAGTCGCATATGAGCAGTTCTTC.

The V gene is TRBV19, the J gene TRBJ2-2; 9 nucleotides align to TRBD1. Germline CDR1 LNHDA, CDR2 SQIVND (reference sequence). The CDR3 covers 16 residues. The V gene end was trimmed by 2 bases and the J gene end by 4 bases; junction bases not matched to a gene: 5. The CDR3 region is CASSIRGQGGTGELFF. The CDR3 DNA reads as TGTGCCAGTAGTATAAGGGGACAGGGCGGCACCGGGGAGCTGTTTTTT.

This chain connects TRBV5-1 to TRBJ2-1, with 9 bases that match TRBD2. This CDR3 region has 15 residues. The V segment lost 4 bases and the J segment 8 bases; nucleotides outside the gene matches: 10. The germline V gene has CDR1 SGHRS and CDR2 YFSETQ. The CDR3 spells CASSIASGTVYEQFF. The CDR3 region has the DNA TGCGCCAGCAGCATTGCTAGCGGGACTGTCTATGAGCAGTTCTTC.

The chain recombines TRBV19 with TRBJ2-1; D may be TRBD2 (6 bases). The germline V gene encodes CDR1 LNHDA and CDR2 SQIVND (reference sequence). The CDR3 runs to 12 residues. Trimming removed 5 bases at V and 10 bases at J, with 12 bases between. In nucleotides, the CDR3 is TGTGCCAGTAGTCCTTCTAGCGTAGAGCAGTTCTTC. Encoded protein: CASSPSSVEQFF.

The J gene is TRBJ1-2, the V gene TRBV5-1; 8 nucleotides agree with TRBD1. The CDR3 runs 15 residues. J lost 7 bases, V lost 2 bases, and 10 bases had no gene match. Germline loops: CDR1 SGHRS, CDR2 YFSETQ. Written as DNA, the CDR3 is TGCGCCAGCAGCTTCGACACAGGGGGAGAGGGTGGCTACACCTTC. Its translation: CASSFDTGGEGGYTF. The whole variable domain, filled in from reference TRBV5-1 and TRBJ1-2, reads KAGVTQTPRYLIKTRGQQVTLSCSPISGHRSVSWYQQTPGQGLQFLFEYFSETQRNKGNFPGRFSGRQFSNSRSEMNVSTLELGDSALYLCASSFDTGGEGGYTFGSGTRLTVV.

The V gene is TRBV10-2, the J gene TRBJ2-5; 10 bases agree with TRBD2. The CDR3 sequence is 14 residues long. V lost 6 bases and J lost 3; bases outside the gene matches: 4. Per the germline V gene, CDR1 is WSHSY and CDR2 is SAAADI. CDR3 residues: CASSLGLAEETQYF. DNA of the CDR3: TGCGCCAGCAGCCTAGGACTAGCGGAAGAGACCCAGTACTTC.